The 31 T cell receptor beta chains below all came from one sample that was sequenced in a study of blood T cell repertoires in COVID-19. Assay used: immunoSEQ multiplex PCR; TCRdb lists only in-frame clones, some missing. The table includes 75,000 to 90,000 clones, roughly nine tenths detected once. Sequenced input: peripheral blood. These receptors were taken from a man between 50 and 59 years old with active or convalescent COVID-19.

J is TRBJ1-6 and V is TRBV21-1; the table names TRBD1, a call not compared with the DNA. TRBV21-1 is a listed pseudogene. The CDR3 is 17 amino acids. CDR3 sequence reads: CASSKPNTSGTSSPLHF. The CDR3 coding sequence is TGTGCCAGCAGCAAGCCGAACACGTCCGGGACATCTTCACCCCTCCACTTT.

The chain has TRBV6-5 and TRBJ2-2; the match to TRBD2 covers 11 bases. The CDR3 sequence is 15 residues long. The J segment lost 5 bases and the V segment lost 5 bases, leaving 4 bases of the junction unmatched. Germline V gives CDR1 MNHEY, CDR2 SVGAGI. The CDR3 sequence: CASSQLAGVTGELFF. CDR3 bases: TGTGCCAGCAGTCAACTAGCGGGGGTTACCGGGGAGCTGTTTTTT.

This rearrangement joins TRBV4-1 to TRBJ2-1; 9 bases are shared with TRBD2. There are 16 residues in the CDR3. V lost 0 bases, J lost 8 bases, and 8 bases stayed unmatched. Germline CDR1 is MGHRA and CDR2 is YSYEKL. CDR3 DNA: TGCGCCAGCAGCCAAGAATGGCGGGGGGGCATTGATGAGCAGTTCTTC. Translation: CASSQEWRGGIDEQFF.

This rearrangement joins TRBV5-1 to TRBJ1-1; maybe TRBD1 (6 bases). Per the germline V gene, CDR1 is SGHRS and CDR2 is YFSETQ. This CDR3 has 16 amino acids. V gave up 0 bases and J gave up 4 bases, with 16 bases separating them. The CDR3 here is CASSLGQAYGGTEAFF. CDR3 sequence (DNA): TGCGCCAGCAGCTTGGGACAGGCCTACGGCGGCACTGAAGCTTTCTTT.

The V call is TRBV18, the J call TRBJ2-3; the D gene is possibly TRBD1 (6 bases). Germline V gene data show CDR1 as KGHSH and CDR2 as LQKENI. The CDR3 runs 14 residues. Trimming took 6 bases from V and 2 from J, leaving 12 bases between them. The CDR3 DNA follows: TGTGCCAGCTCTGAGGACAGACTCACAGATACGCAGTATTTT. Its protein is CASSEDRLTDTQYF.

The chain combines TRBV24-1 with TRBJ2-7; 8 bases agree with TRBD2. The CDR3 consists of 13 residues. V trimming: 6 bases; J trimming: 1 base; junction bases outside the gene matches: 1. Germline loops: CDR1 KGHDR, CDR2 SFDVKD. This chain's CDR3 is CATSSGGSYEQYF. In DNA, the CDR3 is TGTGCCACCAGTTCGGGGGGGTCCTACGAGCAGTACTTC.

In its sample, this clone was seen once. The chain has TRBV27 and TRBJ1-2, with TRBD1 matching 8 bases. Germline V gene lookup returns CDR1 MNHEY and CDR2 SMNVEV (reference sequence). This CDR3 contains 15 residues. The V and J ends lost 3 bases and 4 bases, in that order; junction bases with no gene match: 7. CDR3 sequence (DNA): TGTGCCAGCAGTTTCGGACAGGGCGGTACCTATGGCTACACCTTC. Translated: CASSFGQGGTYGYTF.

V is TRBV18 and J is TRBJ1-1, with D uncertain. Trimming took 1 base from V and 1 from J, leaving 10 bases between them. Looked up from germline, CDR1 is KGHSH and CDR2 is LQKENI. The CDR3 is 15 amino acids. The CDR3 region is CASSPRTPRNTEAFF. For the CDR3, the DNA is TGTGCCAGCTCACCACGCACACCAAGGAACACTGAAGCTTTCTTT.

This rearrangement joins TRBV4-3 to TRBJ2-3; 12 nucleotides agree with TRBD2. V was pared by 0 bases and J by 9 bases, with 4 bases of the junction left unmatched. From germline, CDR1 is LGHNA and CDR2 YSLEER. The CDR3 contains 15 residues. The CDR3 nucleotides read TGCGCCAGCAGCCAAGATGCCGGGACTAGCGGGACGCAGTATTTT. Its translation is CASSQDAGTSGTQYF.

The chain uses TRBV9 and TRBJ2-1, with a weak D call TRBD1 (6 bases). CDR1 SGDLS and CDR2 YYNGEE come from the germline V gene. Trimming removed 3 bases from V and 2 bases from J, with 15 bases in between. The CDR3 is made up of 16 amino acids. CDR3 nucleotide sequence: TGTGCCAGCAGCGCCGGACAGACCTTGGCCTACAATGAGCAGTTCTTC. Translation gives CASSAGQTLAYNEQFF.

In this sample, this clone turned up once. The chain is built from TRBV5-1 and TRBJ2-5; D possibly corresponds to TRBD2 (6 bases). Trimming cost V 1 base and J 2 bases, with 12 bases left between them. The CDR3 spans 15 residues. Germline V gene data show CDR1 as SGHRS and CDR2 as YFSETQ. The CDR3 protein is CASSLTAGSQETQYF. The CDR3 DNA sequence: TGCGCCAGCAGCTTGACGGCGGGGTCACAAGAGACCCAGTACTTC.

The chain carries TRBV12-3 or TRBV12-4 and TRBJ2-7, with 7 nucleotides matching TRBD2. V gave up 5 bases and J gave up 5 bases; unmatched junction bases: 3. CDR3 length: 12 amino acids. This chain's CDR3 is CASSRSGNEQYF. The CDR3 DNA is TGTGCCAGCAGTCGCAGCGGGAACGAGCAGTACTTC.

V gene TRBV5-1 combines with J gene TRBJ2-1; perhaps TRBD2 as D (5 bases). The germline CDR1 and CDR2 sequences are SGHRS and YFSETQ. Trimming shortened V by 1 base and J by 8 bases, and 16 bases separated the two germline ends. The CDR3 contains 15 residues. The CDR3 spells CASSLPSGEVDEQFF. The CDR3 bases are TGCGCCAGCAGCTTGCCCTCCGGGGAAGTCGATGAGCAGTTCTTC.

The V and J genes are TRBV28 and TRBJ2-7, with 7 bases fitting TRBD1. With 6 bases clipped from V and 2 bases from J, the junction kept 4 bases outside the gene matches. Germline loops: CDR1 MDHEN, CDR2 SYDVKM. CDR3 length equals 13 residues. The CDR3 DNA sequence: TGTGCCAGCAGGGACGGGACAGCCTACGAGCAGTACTTC. Protein: CASRDGTAYEQYF.

This rearrangement joins TRBV10-3 to TRBJ2-1, with 8 bases fitting TRBD1. Germline lookup yields CDR1 ENHRY and CDR2 SYGVKD. The CDR3 extends over 16 amino acids. The V and J ends lost 7 bases and 4 bases, in that order; junction bases with no gene match: 12. This CDR3 is CAITTSQGAEYNEQFF. DNA for the CDR3: TGTGCCATCACTACTTCCCAGGGGGCGGAATACAATGAGCAGTTCTTC.

Only a few counts were recorded for this clone. This chain joins TRBV11-2 and TRBJ1-6; no clear D gene. CDR1 SGHAT and CDR2 FQNNGV come from the germline V gene. The CDR3 loop spans 13 amino acids. V gave up 0 bases and J gave up 7 bases, with 4 bases separating them. CDR3 in DNA: TGTGCCAGCAGCTTAGATCCAAATTCACCCCTCCACTTT. Translated: CASSLDPNSPLHF.

V and J are TRBV2 and TRBJ2-2; possibly TRBD1 for D (5 bases). The germline V and J ends were trimmed by 6 bases and 3 bases, with 20 bases remaining between them. CDR1 and CDR2 (germline): SNHLY, FYNNEI. The CDR3 has 17 residues. CDR3 in amino acids: CASRTTAGPLYTGELFF. CDR3 in DNA: TGTGCCAGCAGAACGACAGCTGGACCATTGTACACCGGGGAGCTGTTTTTT.

This chain uses TRBV7-8 with TRBJ2-5; D remains unclear. V lost 0 bases and J lost 2, with 7 bases in between. The germline gives CDR1 SGHVS, CDR2 FQNEAQ. This CDR3 has 14 residues. Here the CDR3 reads CASSLARGQETQYF. CDR3 sequence (DNA): TGTGCCAGCAGCTTAGCGAGAGGTCAAGAGACCCAGTACTTC.

This clone was counted only a few times. The chain is built from TRBV3-1 (or the pseudogene TRBV3-2) and TRBJ1-2; 7 nucleotides line up with TRBD1. V dropped 4 bases and J dropped 8; count of bases not matched to a gene: 7. This CDR3 region has 13 residues. From germline, CDR1 is LGHDT and CDR2 YNNKEL (reference sequence). Here the CDR3 reads CASSLDRERGYTF. The CDR3 coding sequence is TGTGCCAGCAGCCTAGACAGGGAACGAGGCTACACCTTC.

The chain has TRBV4-1 and TRBJ2-2; a weak D match, TRBD2 (6 bases). Germline assignment: CDR1 MGHRA and CDR2 YSYEKL. Trimming shortened V by 5 bases and J by 8 bases, and 9 bases separated the two germline ends. The CDR3 is 12 residues long. CDR3 region: CASSLGGGELFF. In DNA, the CDR3 is TGCGCCAGCAGCTTGGGGGGAGGGGAGCTGTTTTTT.

The chain carries TRBV20-1 and TRBJ1-5; D call uncertain. Germline CDR1 reads DFQATT; CDR2 reads SNEGSKA (reference sequence). The CDR3 spans 15 residues. The V end was cut by 3 bases, the J end by 3 bases, with 15 bases between. The CDR3 protein is CSASGRRAVNQPQHF. The CDR3 DNA is TGCAGTGCTAGTGGCAGGAGGGCGGTCAATCAGCCCCAGCATTTT.

V gene TRBV6-6 combines with J gene TRBJ1-4; TRBD1 might be the D (6 bases). The length of the CDR3 is 14 residues. CDR1 is MNHNY, CDR2 SVGAGI, per germline (reference sequence). Trimming shortened V by 5 bases and J by 4 bases, and 11 bases separated the two germline ends. The CDR3 loop is CASSLQGGNEKLFF. The CDR3 nucleotides are TGTGCCAGCAGTCTACAGGGTGGTAATGAAAAACTGTTTTTT.

This chain joins TRBV10-3 and TRBJ2-1; D gene uncertain. Trimming took 2 bases from V and 8 from J, leaving 10 bases between them. The germline gives CDR1 ENHRY, CDR2 SYGVKD. The CDR3 covers 13 residues. The CDR3 loop is CAISEDGGHEQFF. CDR3 nucleotide sequence: TGTGCCATCAGTGAGGACGGTGGGCATGAGCAGTTCTTC.

The CDR3 loop is CASSPSRQPNSPLHF. CDR3 bases: TGTGCCAGCAGCCCTAGTAGGCAGCCTAATTCACCCCTCCACTTT. This chain links TRBV7-6 with TRBJ1-6, with D uncertain. This CDR3 has 15 residues. The V gene's germline CDR1 is SGHVS and CDR2 FNYEAQ. V was clipped by 5 bases and J by 6 bases, with 14 bases between them.

The CDR3 spells CASRQTYEQYF. DNA of the CDR3: TGTGCCAGCAGGCAGACCTACGAGCAGTACTTC. This chain links TRBV2 with TRBJ2-7, with D unresolved. With 6 bases removed from V and 2 bases from J, the gap between germline ends came to 5 bases. Germline V gene lookup returns CDR1 SNHLY and CDR2 FYNNEI. The CDR3 length is 11 residues.

V is TRBV7-9 and J is TRBJ2-1; 8 bases align to TRBD1. V dropped 5 bases and J dropped 12; count of bases not matched to a gene: 6. Germline V CDR1 and CDR2: SEHNR, FQNEAQ (reference sequence). The CDR3 has 12 residues. In nucleotides, the CDR3 is TGTGCCAGCAGCCCGCAGGGGGCAGGGCAGTTCTTC. Protein product: CASSPQGAGQFF.

This sequence joins TRBV28 and TRBJ1-3, with D possibly matching TRBD1 (5 bases). V was shortened by 6 bases and J by 2 bases, with 23 bases between the two germline ends. Germline CDR1 MDHEN, CDR2 SYDVKM. CDR3 size: 18 residues. The CDR3 DNA sequence: TGTGCCAGCAGAGACCCCCGGAGGGGTTCGACCACTGGAAACACCATATATTTT. Translated, it gives CASRDPRRGSTTGNTIYF. Full variable domain (outside the CDR3, taken from reference TRBV28 and TRBJ1-3): DVKVTQSSRYLVKRTGEKVFLECVQDMDHENMFWYRQDPGLGLRLIYFSYDVKMKEKGDIPEGYSVSREKKERFSLILESASTNQTSMYLCASRDPRRGSTTGNTIYFGEGSWLTVV.

J is TRBJ2-1 and V is TRBV5-4; TRBD2 might be the D (6 bases). Germline CDR1 is SGHNT and CDR2 is YYREEE (reference sequence). V lost 4 bases to trimming and J lost 8 bases, with 22 bases between them. The CDR3 runs to 16 residues. CDR3 residues: CASSLGLERVSYEQFF. CDR3 DNA sequence: TGTGCCAGCAGCCTGGGACTGGAGAGGGTCTCATATGAGCAGTTCTTC.

The gene calls are TRBV28 and TRBJ2-3, with D possibly TRBD2 on 6 matching bases. There are 13 residues in the CDR3. V gave up 10 bases and J gave up 0 bases, with 11 bases separating them. Germline-derived CDR1 and CDR2 are MDHEN and SYDVKM. This CDR3 reads CATAGSSTDTQYF. Written as DNA, the CDR3 is TGTGCCACCGCGGGATCAAGCACAGATACGCAGTATTTT.

The J gene is TRBJ1-1, the V gene TRBV5-1; D unclear. This CDR3 contains 14 residues. V lost 0 bases, J lost 2 bases, and 8 bases lay in between. The germline V gene encodes CDR1 SGHRS and CDR2 YFSETQ. The CDR3 reads CASSLDGFNTEAFF. CDR3 sequence (DNA): TGCGCCAGCAGCTTGGACGGTTTTAACACTGAAGCTTTCTTT.

This chain links TRBV19 with TRBJ2-7; 9 positions agree with TRBD1. This CDR3 has 14 residues. Germline values: CDR1 LNHDA, CDR2 SQIVND (reference sequence). Trimming cost V 3 bases and J 6 bases; bases outside gene matches: 6. The CDR3 DNA sequence: TGTGCCAGTAGTATTGACAGGGGGATTGGCGAGCAGTACTTC. Protein: CASSIDRGIGEQYF.